The rows below give T cell receptor beta chains drawn from one sample of a study of human thymus T cells. Produced via immunoSEQ multiplex PCR; TCRdb's table is partial and in-frame only. The table includes 100,000 to 150,000 clones, around 94% detected once. Sequencing was performed on thymus tissue. These receptors all come from a boy younger than two with a congenital heart defect but otherwise immunologically healthy. The conserved cysteine and the conserved F or W are not part of the CDR3 here. Clone sizes are given selectively: once, few, many, or a class where the clone is expanded.

j_call v_call clone_size cdr3_aa
TRBJ2-3 TRBV7-2 - ASSFMTGDTDTQY
TRBJ2-7 TRBV5-1 - ASSLAASPSYEQY
TRBJ2-1 TRBV6-5 - ASSLRGIRYNEQF
TRBJ2-2 TRBV4-1 - ASSQVYRGGNTGELF
TRBJ2-3 TRBV28 - ASSLRRRGGTDTQY
TRBJ2-2 TRBV4-1 - ASSQPITYFTGELF
TRBJ2-2 TRBV4-3 - ASSRTGSKSANTGELF
TRBJ1-5 TRBV18 - ASSSGGQGGSPDQPQH
TRBJ2-3 TRBV7-9 - ASSFGGDTDTQY
TRBJ2-3 TRBV7-2 - ASSFRTSGGADTQY
TRBJ2-1 TRBV28 once ASRRGHIYPTGCDEQF
TRBJ2-5 TRBV28 - ASSSEGSPSQETQY
TRBJ1-2 TRBV14 - ASSQARLTGFNYGYT
TRBJ1-4 TRBV7-2 - ASSLVGRIPWGNEKLF
TRBJ2-3 TRBV9 - ASSVLQGTDTQY
TRBJ1-2 TRBV4-1 - ASRAVRGPMDDGYT
TRBJ2-1 TRBV6-5 - ASSQAGQNEQF
TRBJ2-3 TRBV28 - ASSHHRGTDTQY
TRBJ2-3 TRBV5-1 once ASSFETSTDTQY
TRBJ2-3 TRBV10-3 - ATRGATQY